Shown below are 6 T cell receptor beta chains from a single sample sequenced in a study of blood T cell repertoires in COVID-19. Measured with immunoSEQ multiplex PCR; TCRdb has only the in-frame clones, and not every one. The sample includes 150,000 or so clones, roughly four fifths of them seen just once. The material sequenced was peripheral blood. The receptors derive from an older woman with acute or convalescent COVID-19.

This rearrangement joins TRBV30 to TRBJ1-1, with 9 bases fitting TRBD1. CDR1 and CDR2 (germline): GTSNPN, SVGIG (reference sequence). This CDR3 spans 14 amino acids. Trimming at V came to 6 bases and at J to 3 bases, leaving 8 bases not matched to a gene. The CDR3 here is CACHRTGAHTEAFF. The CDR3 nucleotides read TGTGCCTGTCACCGGACAGGGGCTCACACTGAAGCTTTCTTT.

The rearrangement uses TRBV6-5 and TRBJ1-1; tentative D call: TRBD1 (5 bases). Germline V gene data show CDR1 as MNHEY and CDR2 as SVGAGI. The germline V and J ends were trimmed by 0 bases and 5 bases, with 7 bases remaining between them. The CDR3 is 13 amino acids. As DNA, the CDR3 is TGTGCCAGCAGTTACTCGGGGGGAACTGAAGCTTTCTTT. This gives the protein CASSYSGGTEAFF.

DNA for the CDR3: TGTGCCAGCAGCTTAGGGACAGGGGGTGGCTACACCTTC. This codes for CASSLGTGGGYTF. The gene calls are TRBV7-3 and TRBJ1-2; TRBD1 aligns across 11 bases. Losses at the gene ends were 2 bases for V and 7 bases for J; bases not matched to a gene: 0. CDR1 and CDR2 from the germline V gene are SGHTA and FQGTGA. There are 13 residues in the CDR3.

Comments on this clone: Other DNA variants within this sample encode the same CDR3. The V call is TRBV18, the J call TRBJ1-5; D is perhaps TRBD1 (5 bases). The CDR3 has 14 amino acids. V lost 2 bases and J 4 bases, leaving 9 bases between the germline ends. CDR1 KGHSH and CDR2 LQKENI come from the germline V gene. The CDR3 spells CASSPGTGNQPQHF. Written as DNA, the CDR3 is TGTGCCAGCTCACCAGGGACTGGTAATCAGCCCCAGCATTTT.

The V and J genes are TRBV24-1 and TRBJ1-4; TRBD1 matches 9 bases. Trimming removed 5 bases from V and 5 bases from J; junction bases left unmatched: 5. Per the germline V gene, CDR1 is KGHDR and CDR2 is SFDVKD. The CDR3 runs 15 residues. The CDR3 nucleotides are TGTGCCACCAGTGCCCCGGGACAGGGCAATGAAAAACTGTTTTTT. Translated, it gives CATSAPGQGNEKLFF.

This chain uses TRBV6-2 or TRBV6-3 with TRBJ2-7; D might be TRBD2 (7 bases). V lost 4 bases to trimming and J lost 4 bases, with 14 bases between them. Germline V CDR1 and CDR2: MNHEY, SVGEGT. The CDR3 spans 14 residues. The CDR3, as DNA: TGTGCCAGCAGTTCTTGGGAGGGGGATTACGAGCAGTACGTC. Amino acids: CASSSWEGDYEQYV.